Sequencing of this T cell receptor (beta chain) was carried out in a study of blood T cell repertoires in COVID-19. For the study at large: Acute and convalescent COVID-19 specimens originated in the United States, Italy and Spain. T cells, B-cell-depleted T cells, or PBMCs supplied cDNA or gDNA.

CDR1 and CDR2 from the germline V gene are SGHVS and FNYEAQ. J gave up 5 bases and V 2 bases, and 11 bases lay outside the gene matches. The CDR3 spans 16 residues. Authors' methods: Amplification with reference gene primers provided the estimates of nucleated cell counts. TCRdb's table, derived via immunoSEQ multiplex PCR, lists solely in-frame clones and lacks some. V and J calls and clone size are copied from that table; D and trimming were computed from the DNA. The sample carries 300,000 to 450,000 clones, 81% recorded once. The sequence was obtained from a human donor with acute or convalescent COVID-19. The donor label of this sample is uncertain. The genes are TRBV7-6 and TRBJ2-7, with 8 bases lining up with TRBD2. Input material: peripheral blood. The CDR3 region is CASSLLPGGGLDEQYF. CDR3 sequence (DNA): TGTGCCAGCAGCTTATTACCTGGCGGGGGGCTCGACGAGCAGTACTTC.